This note documents a single TCR beta chain sequence. With V trimmed by 0 bases and J by 6 bases, 6 bases remained unmatched. The germline V gene has CDR1 SGHTA and CDR2 FQGTGA. This CDR3 contains 16 residues. Assay: immunoSEQ multiplex PCR; the TCRdb copy retains only in-frame clones and omits some. The profile shows fewer than 65,000 clones, roughly 80% of them singletons. These data originate in a study of blood T cell repertoires in COVID-19. The chain recombines TRBV7-3 with TRBJ2-2; 8 positions agree with TRBD2. The sequence derives from a human donor in a cohort sampled during active COVID-19. The sequencing sample was made of peripheral blood. CDR3 protein: CASSLTGTSLPGELFF. The DNA of the CDR3 is TGTGCCAGCAGCTTAACAGGGACTAGTTTACCCGGGGAGCTGTTTTTT.